Listed below are T cell receptor beta chains from one sample, sequenced in a study of blood T cell repertoires in COVID-19. Libraries were prepared by immunoSEQ multiplex PCR; TCRdb keeps only in-frame clonotypes and omits some of them. The sample consists of approximately 76,000 clones, more than 70% of them appearing once. What was sequenced was peripheral blood. Source of these receptors: a man older than 75 with active or convalescent COVID-19. CDR3s include the opening cysteine and the closing phenylalanine or tryptophan. Fields, in order: J gene, D gene, V gene, clone size, CDR3 DNA, CDR3 protein. D genes are given only for firm matches. A clone size is listed for some rows: how often the clone was seen (once, few, many), or a class if it is expanded.

TRBJ1-2 TRBD1 TRBV6-6 few TGTGCCAGCAGTTACTCGCCAGGGGGTGGTGGCTACACCTTC CASSYSPGGGGYTF
TRBJ2-3 TRBD2 TRBV4-2 NA TGTGCCAGCAGCCAGGACCCTGTCGGGACTACGTCCGCAGATACGCAGTATTTT CASSQDPVGTTSADTQYF
TRBJ2-1 TRBD2 TRBV5-1 NA TGCGCCAGCAGCCCCGGGACTAGCGGGGGGCTCGGTTTGCAGTTCTTC CASSPGTSGGLGLQFF
TRBJ1-2 NA TRBV11-2 NA TGTGCCAGCAGCTTCGGGACTGAAGCTAACTATGGCTACACCTTC CASSFGTEANYGYTF
TRBJ1-6 TRBD1 TRBV28 NA TGTGCCAGCAGTTTCGGACAGGGCAATTCACCCCTCCACTTT CASSFGQGNSPLHF
TRBJ1-4 NA TRBV3-1/TRBV3-2 NA TGTGCCAGCAGCCAATCCGGAAAACTGTTTTTT CASSQSGKLFF
TRBJ1-1 NA TRBV7-9 few TGTGCCAGCAGCTACACAGGGCTAGGAACTGAAGCTTTCTTT CASSYTGLGTEAFF
TRBJ1-3 TRBD1 TRBV7-2 NA TGTGCCAGCAGCCCCCGGACAGGGGCAAAACCAAGCTCTGGAAACACCATATATTTT CASSPRTGAKPSSGNTIYF
TRBJ1-1 TRBD1 TRBV30 NA TGTGCCTGGAATCAGGGGGCGGCTGAAGCTTTCTTT CAWNQGAAEAFF
TRBJ2-7 NA TRBV9 few TGTGCCAGCAGCGCTGGACAGTACGGCGAGCAGTACTTC CASSAGQYGEQYF
TRBJ1-3 TRBD1 TRBV9 NA TGTGCCAGCAGCCCCCACTCCGGGACAGAAGGAAACACCATATATTTT CASSPHSGTEGNTIYF
TRBJ1-6 NA TRBV18 NA TGTGCCAGCTCACCACCGGTTCAACGCCACTCTTTCCACTTT CASSPPVQRHSFHF
TRBJ2-5 TRBD1 TRBV19 few TGTGCCAGTAGTATCGGTTCGACAGGGGGCTTAGAGACCCAGTACTTC CASSIGSTGGLETQYF
TRBJ2-5 NA TRBV19 NA TGTGCCAGTAGTATATGGACGGTACCGGGGGAGACCCAGTACTTC CASSIWTVPGETQYF
TRBJ2-7 NA TRBV2 many TGTGCCAGCTACGGGACAAACGAGCAGTACTTC CASYGTNEQYF
TRBJ2-3 NA TRBV5-4 NA TGTGCCAGCAGCAAGGCCGGGCGGCTAGCCACCGGCACAGATACGCAGTATTTT CASSKAGRLATGTDTQYF
TRBJ2-2 TRBD2 TRBV28 NA TGTGCCAGCACGCGGGAGACCGGGGAGCTGTTTTTT CASTRETGELFF
TRBJ2-7 NA TRBV7-8 NA TGTGCCAGCAGCTTAGTTACGGGAAGCTCCTACGAGCAGTACTTC CASSLVTGSSYEQYF
TRBJ1-5 NA TRBV7-5 NA TGTGTCAGAAGCCACGAATACGCGGGGGGGAGCAATCAGCCCCAGCATTTT CVRSHEYAGGSNQPQHF
TRBJ1-2 TRBD1 TRBV7-2 NA TGTGCCAGCAGCGAACAGGGGGCTCAGAGCTACACCTTC CASSEQGAQSYTF
TRBJ1-1 NA TRBV25-1 once TGTGCCAGCAGTAAACAGGGGAACACTGAAGCTTTCTTT CASSKQGNTEAFF
TRBJ1-2 TRBD1 TRBV10-1 few TGCGCCAGCAGCGAGACAGGGCACGGCTACACCTTC CASSETGHGYTF
TRBJ2-5 NA TRBV18 once TGTGCCAGCTCACCCAAGGGGAACGTTGGCCTAGAGACCCAGTACTTC CASSPKGNVGLETQYF
TRBJ2-7 TRBD1 TRBV7-6 NA TGTGCCAGCTCAGCCCTTTACAGGGGAAGGGGGACCTACGAGCAGTACTTC CASSALYRGRGTYEQYF
TRBJ1-4 TRBD1 TRBV7-6 NA TGTGCCAGCAGCCCCCAGACAGGGGGATTCGGTGAAAAACTGTTTTTT CASSPQTGGFGEKLFF
TRBJ1-6 NA TRBV7-2 NA TGTGCCAGCAGCTTCTCTAGGTCACCCCTCCACTTT CASSFSRSPLHF
TRBJ1-4 TRBD1 TRBV5-5 NA TGTGCCAGCAGCAGGGGGCTGGGTGAAAAACTGTTTTTT CASSRGLGEKLFF
TRBJ1-5 NA TRBV2 NA TGTGCCAGCAGTCTGTCGGGCAGGGAGGACCAGCCCCAGCATTTT CASSLSGREDQPQHF
TRBJ2-7 TRBD2 TRBV10-3 NA TGTGCCATCAGTGGACTAGCGGTGCCCTACGAGCAGTACTTC CAISGLAVPYEQYF
TRBJ2-1 NA TRBV19 NA TGTGCCAGTAGTTGGGCGCGATCGGCGACTGAGCAGTTCTTC CASSWARSATEQFF
TRBJ1-4 NA TRBV3-1/TRBV3-2 NA TGTGCCAGCAGCCTACCAGGGCCCCTGGAAAAACTGTTTTTT CASSLPGPLEKLFF
TRBJ2-2 NA TRBV2 NA TGTGCCAGCAGAAAAGAGGAGTTTTCGGACACCGGGGAGCTGTTTTTT CASRKEEFSDTGELFF
TRBJ1-5 NA TRBV20-1 once TGCAGGCCCCGATACAAGCCCCAGCATTTT CRPRYKPQHF
TRBJ2-7 NA TRBV10-2 NA TGCGCCAGCATTGGCAGGGAAGATTACGAGCAGTACTTC CASIGREDYEQYF
TRBJ1-2 NA TRBV5-8 once TGTGCCAGCAGCTTCGGAGGAACAGCAGGGGTATACCTCTATGGCTACACCTTC CASSFGGTAGVYLYGYTF
TRBJ2-3 TRBD2 TRBV5-4 once TGTGCCAGCAGCAAAGGGACTAGCGGAGACACAGATACGCAGTATTTT CASSKGTSGDTDTQYF
TRBJ2-3 NA TRBV12-3/TRBV12-4 NA TGTGCCAGCAGTTTGAGGATTACAGATACGCAGTATTTT CASSLRITDTQYF
TRBJ1-5 TRBD1 TRBV15 NA TGTGCCACCAGCAGGACAGGGGTTAGCAATCAGCCCCAGCATTTT CATSRTGVSNQPQHF
TRBJ1-1 NA TRBV28 NA TGTGCCAGCAGTGTCAGGGTTGAAGCTTTCTTT CASSVRVEAFF
TRBJ1-6 TRBD1 TRBV5-1 NA TGCGCCAGCAGTTCCGGGACAGGGAATTCACCCCTCCACTTT CASSSGTGNSPLHF
TRBJ2-3 NA TRBV9 NA TGTGCCAGCAGCGGGGGACAAGGGGTAGCAGATACGCAGTATTTT CASSGGQGVADTQYF
TRBJ2-1 TRBD2 TRBV5-1 NA TGCGCCAGCAGCCCACAGACTAGCGGGACGGGCGAGCAGTTCTTC CASSPQTSGTGEQFF
TRBJ1-6 NA TRBV3-1/TRBV3-2 NA TGTGCCAGCAGCCAAAGACAGAGTAATTCACCCCTCCACTTT CASSQRQSNSPLHF
TRBJ2-7 NA TRBV10-3 once TGTGCCATCAGTGAGTCCCGGGGCTACGAGCAGTACTTC CAISESRGYEQYF
TRBJ1-2 NA TRBV6-5 NA TGTGCCAGCAGCTCGCCCGGGAACTATGGCTACACCTTC CASSSPGNYGYTF